The 27 T cell receptor beta chains reported below all come from one sample, sequenced in a study of cytomegalovirus exposure and HLA in healthy donors. Researchers ran the PCR with 60 Vbeta and 13 Jbeta primers. Generated by immunoSEQ multiplex PCR, the TCRdb table keeps only in-frame clones and is missing some. The table shows 50,000 or so clones, with 75% to 80% occurring only once. Sequenced material: PBMCs. Source of these receptors: a female donor in good health and CMV-seronegative.

The chain links TRBV7-9 to TRBJ1-2; D not resolved. The V end was cut by 0 bases, the J end by 8 bases, with 13 bases between. The germline gives CDR1 SEHNR, CDR2 FQNEAQ (reference sequence). CDR3 length equals 14 residues. CDR3 sequence reads: CASSLAEQTSGYTF. The CDR3 nucleotides are TGTGCCAGCAGCTTAGCGGAACAGACATCCGGCTACACCTTC. Variable domain in full (rest from reference TRBV7-9 and TRBJ1-2): DTGVSQNPRHKITKRGQNVTFRCDPISEHNRLYWYRQTLGQGPEFLTYFQNEAQLEKSRLLSDRFSAERPKGSFSTLEIQRTEQGDSAMYLCASSLAEQTSGYTFGSGTRLTVV.

This sequence joins TRBV5-1 and TRBJ2-5; 9 nucleotides agree with TRBD1. CDR3 length: 15 residues. The V segment lost 2 bases and the J segment 3 bases; nucleotides outside the gene matches: 5. Germline assignment: CDR1 SGHRS and CDR2 YFSETQ. The CDR3 nucleotides read TGCGCCAGCAGCTTACAGGGGGCACGAGAAGAGACCCAGTACTTC. Translated: CASSLQGAREETQYF.

The chain joins TRBV5-1 to TRBJ2-4; 10 bases are shared with TRBD2. J lost 8 bases, V lost 0 bases, and 8 bases had no gene match. The germline gives CDR1 SGHRS, CDR2 YFSETQ. There are 16 residues in the CDR3. CDR3 nucleotides: TGCGCCAGCAGCTTGGGGGCTAGCGGGAGTTTGGACATTCAGTACTTC. This codes for CASSLGASGSLDIQYF. The variable domain in full, with the rest retrieved from reference TRBV5-1 and TRBJ2-4, is KAGVTQTPRYLIKTRGQQVTLSCSPISGHRSVSWYQQTPGQGLQFLFEYFSETQRNKGNFPGRFSGRQFSNSRSEMNVSTLELGDSALYLCASSLGASGSLDIQYFGAGTRLSVL.

This clone was recorded a few times. CDR3 in DNA: TGTGCCAGCAGTGAGGGACTAGCGGGGGGGCGTCAAGAGACCCAGTACTTC. As protein: CASSEGLAGGRQETQYF. This chain links TRBV2 with TRBJ2-5; 16 nucleotides agree with TRBD2. Germline CDR1 and CDR2: SNHLY and FYNNEI. Losses at the gene ends were 3 bases for V and 2 bases for J; bases not matched to a gene: 3. This CDR3 is built from 17 residues.

This chain connects TRBV4-3 to TRBJ1-3, with a tentative D call TRBD1 (6 bases). Trimming cost V 0 bases and J 0 bases, with 12 bases left between them. This CDR3 contains 17 residues. From germline, CDR1 is LGHNA and CDR2 YSLEER. The CDR3 coding sequence is TGCGCCAGCAGCCAAGATAGGACAGTCATCTCTGGAAACACCATATATTTT. It codes for CASSQDRTVISGNTIYF.

This chain links TRBV18 with TRBJ2-5; the match to TRBD2 covers 10 bases. With V trimmed by 4 bases and J by 2 bases, 1 base remained unmatched. Looked up from germline, CDR1 is KGHSH and CDR2 is LQKENI. The CDR3 spans 14 residues. CDR3 loop: CASSLLAGQETQYF. The CDR3 DNA sequence: TGTGCCAGCTCACTACTAGCGGGACAAGAGACCCAGTACTTC. Complete variable domain (other parts from reference TRBV18 and TRBJ2-5): NAGVMQNPRHLVRRRGQEARLRCSPMKGHSHVYWYRQLPEEGLKFMVYLQKENIIDESGMPKERFSAEFPKEGPSILRIQQVVRGDSAAYFCASSLLAGQETQYFGPGTRLLVL.

The chain recombines TRBV4-2 with TRBJ2-4; 9 nucleotides align to TRBD2. Germline V lookup: CDR1 LGHNA, CDR2 YNFKEQ. This CDR3 has 16 residues. V shed 0 bases and J 6 bases; nucleotides not matched to a gene: 6. Written as DNA, the CDR3 is TGTGCCAGCAGCCAAGAGAGACTAGCGGTATTAAACATTCAGTACTTC. Translating it yields CASSQERLAVLNIQYF.

The chain recombines TRBV19 with TRBJ2-3; possible D gene TRBD1, 5 bases. Deletions cut 7 bases from V and 0 bases from J, with 11 bases between. The germline CDR1 and CDR2 sequences are LNHDA and SQIVND (reference sequence). The CDR3 has 14 amino acids. The CDR3 reads CASMDITSTDTQYF. In nucleotides, the CDR3 is TGTGCCAGTATGGACATAACTAGCACAGATACGCAGTATTTT. Full variable domain (remainder filled in from reference TRBV19 and TRBJ2-3): DGGITQSPKYLFRKEGQNVTLSCEQNLNHDAMYWYRQDPGQGLRLIYYSQIVNDFQKGDIAEGYSVSREKKESFPLTVTSAQKNPTAFYLCASMDITSTDTQYFGPGTRLTVL.

The chain recombines TRBV21-1 with TRBJ2-6; TRBD2 reflects the table's D call only, with no check against the DNA. TRBV21-1 is given as a pseudogene. The CDR3 extends over 22 amino acids. The CDR3 reads CASSKGGPTSGPTHSGANVLTF. The CDR3 DNA is TGTGCCAGCAGCAAAGGGGGCCCGACTAGCGGACCTACACACTCTGGGGCCAACGTCCTGACTTTC.

The V gene is TRBV2, the J gene TRBJ2-5; 11 positions agree with TRBD2. Germline-derived CDR1 and CDR2 are SNHLY and FYNNEI. Losses at the gene ends were 2 bases for V and 5 bases for J; bases not matched to a gene: 16. There are 19 residues in the CDR3. CDR3 DNA: TGTGCCAGCAGTGAAAGAATTTCGGGGCTAGCGGGAGGACGGGAGACCCAGTACTTC. Encoded protein: CASSERISGLAGGRETQYF.

V gene TRBV6-1 combines with J gene TRBJ2-5; D is possibly TRBD1 (6 bases). CDR1 MNHNS and CDR2 SASEGT come from the germline V gene. Trimming took 7 bases from V and 5 from J, leaving 8 bases between them. The CDR3 loop spans 11 amino acids. The CDR3 spells CASNRVETQYF. The CDR3 DNA follows: TGTGCCAGCAACAGGGTGGAGACCCAGTACTTC.

The chain recombines TRBV7-9 with TRBJ2-3; 8 bases match TRBD2. CDR1 SEHNR and CDR2 FQNEAQ come from the germline V gene (reference sequence). This CDR3 has 15 residues. Trimming cost V 1 base and J 5 bases; bases outside gene matches: 5. The CDR3 coding sequence is TGTGCCAGCAGCTTAGGCGGACGGGAGGGAGATACGCAGTATTTT. Protein product: CASSLGGREGDTQYF.

This chain links TRBV7-3 with TRBJ2-3; D possibly corresponds to TRBD2 (5 bases). The CDR3 consists of 14 residues. Germline V gene data show CDR1 as SGHTA and CDR2 as FQGTGA. V was shortened by 3 bases and J by 4 bases, with 11 bases between the two germline ends. Written as DNA, the CDR3 is TGTGCCAGCAGCTTGACGGGAACGGCAGATACGCAGTATTTT. Translation: CASSLTGTADTQYF.

There are a few counts of this clone. CDR3 in amino acids: CASSVGVTSGIYEQFF. The CDR3 region has the DNA TGTGCCAGCAGCGTAGGGGTGACTAGCGGGATTTATGAGCAGTTCTTC. The rearrangement links TRBV9 to TRBJ2-1; 11 nucleotides align to TRBD2. This CDR3 has 16 amino acids. V lost 0 bases and J lost 8; bases outside the gene matches: 7. Looked up from germline, CDR1 is SGDLS and CDR2 is YYNGEE.

V usage is TRBV5-6 and J usage is TRBJ1-1; the match to TRBD1 covers 7 bases. The germline V gene encodes CDR1 SGHDT and CDR2 YYEEEE. With V trimmed by 4 bases and J by 1 base, 10 bases remained unmatched. CDR3 length equals 16 residues. The CDR3 reads CASSPPGGGQNTEAFF. The DNA of the CDR3 is TGTGCCAGCAGCCCCCCGGGAGGGGGCCAGAACACTGAAGCTTTCTTT.

This chain joins TRBV15 and TRBJ1-1; 9 nucleotides line up with TRBD1. The CDR3 length is 17 residues. The V segment lost 1 base and the J segment 5 bases; nucleotides outside the gene matches: 11. Per the germline V gene, CDR1 is LNHNV and CDR2 is YYDKDF (reference sequence). CDR3 in DNA: TGTGCCACCAGCAGAGGAATAACAGGGGGCCAGGGAACTGAAGCTTTCTTT. It encodes CATSRGITGGQGTEAFF. Full variable domain (missing parts from reference TRBV15 and TRBJ1-1): DAMVIQNPRYQVTQFGKPVTLSCSQTLNHNVMYWYQQKSSQAPKLLFHYYDKDFNNEADTPDNFQSRRPNTSFCFLDIRSPGLGDTAMYLCATSRGITGGQGTEAFFGQGTRLTVV.

CDR3 loop: CASSSGLAGGLFLNEQFF. The CDR3 DNA follows: TGCGCCAGCAGCTCCGGACTAGCGGGGGGTTTATTTCTCAATGAGCAGTTCTTC. The rearrangement links TRBV5-1 to TRBJ2-1, with 14 nucleotides matching TRBD2. There are 18 residues in the CDR3. The ends lost 3 bases at V and 6 bases at J; junction bases unmatched: 11. Germline-derived CDR1 and CDR2 are SGHRS and YFSETQ. Full variable domain (remainder filled in from reference TRBV5-1 and TRBJ2-1): KAGVTQTPRYLIKTRGQQVTLSCSPISGHRSVSWYQQTPGQGLQFLFEYFSETQRNKGNFPGRFSGRQFSNSRSEMNVSTLELGDSALYLCASSSGLAGGLFLNEQFFGPGTRLTVL.

For the CDR3, the DNA is TGTGCCAGCAGCCGAGAACTAGCGGTCCAAGAGACCCAGTACTTC. This codes for CASSRELAVQETQYF. V is TRBV2 and J is TRBJ2-5, with 8 bases lining up with TRBD2. The V gene end was trimmed by 6 bases and the J gene end by 1 base; junction bases not matched to a gene: 7. Germline loops: CDR1 SNHLY, CDR2 FYNNEI. CDR3 length equals 15 residues.

This clone has only a few counts. The chain combines TRBV5-4 with TRBJ2-6, with a tentative D call TRBD1 (5 bases). From germline, CDR1 is SGHNT and CDR2 YYREEE (reference sequence). This CDR3 has 15 residues. V shed 4 bases and J shed 0 bases, with 8 bases lying between them. CDR3 in amino acids: CASSGGHSGANVLTF. The CDR3 nucleotides are TGTGCCAGCAGCGGTGGACACTCTGGGGCCAACGTCCTGACTTTC.

The sample holds a few counts of this clone. The chain joins TRBV18 to TRBJ2-3; 16 nucleotides agree with TRBD2. Looked up from germline, CDR1 is KGHSH and CDR2 is LQKENI. CDR3 length equals 18 residues. The V and J ends lost 3 bases and 4 bases, in that order; junction bases with no gene match: 7. CDR3 region: CASSPGLAGGLVPDTQYF. CDR3 coding DNA: TGTGCCAGCTCACCGGGACTAGCGGGGGGGCTAGTTCCAGATACGCAGTATTTT.

The chain combines TRBV7-8 with TRBJ1-2, with D possibly matching TRBD1 (6 bases). The germline CDR1 and CDR2 sequences are SGHVS and FQNEAQ. This CDR3 is 15 amino acids long. The germline V and J ends were trimmed by 3 bases and 8 bases, with 19 bases remaining between them. The CDR3 DNA sequence: TGTGCCAGCAGCTTGGGGTGGGGGCAGACACGCGGCTACACCTTC. Translation gives CASSLGWGQTRGYTF.

CDR3 amino acids: CASSPRTGLETQYF. The CDR3, as DNA: TGTGCCAGCAGCCCAAGGACAGGGCTAGAGACCCAGTACTTC. The J gene is TRBJ2-5, the V gene TRBV9; TRBD1 matches 8 bases. V dropped 4 bases and J dropped 4; count of bases not matched to a gene: 6. Looked up from germline, CDR1 is SGDLS and CDR2 is YYNGEE. The CDR3 extends over 14 amino acids.

The V call is TRBV30, the J call TRBJ2-7, with TRBD1 as a possible D gene (6 bases). Germline V lookup: CDR1 GTSNPN, CDR2 SVGIG (reference sequence). V shed 2 bases and J shed 3 bases, with 11 bases lying between them. CDR3 length: 13 residues. Here the CDR3 reads CAWSIGQFYEQYF. CDR3 DNA: TGTGCCTGGAGTATTGGACAGTTCTACGAGCAGTACTTC.

DNA of the CDR3: TGTGCCAGCAGTGAACCGGGACAGGGCGGTGGCTATGGCTACACCTTC. It encodes CASSEPGQGGGYGYTF. The chain combines TRBV6-1 with TRBJ1-2, with 9 bases that match TRBD1. The CDR3 length is 16 residues. Germline CDR1 and CDR2: MNHNS and SASEGT. J gave up 4 bases and V 2 bases, and 8 bases lay outside the gene matches.

The chain links TRBV28 to TRBJ1-1; TRBD1 agrees at 8 bases. Germline V gene lookup returns CDR1 MDHEN and CDR2 SYDVKM. The CDR3 covers 16 residues. J was trimmed by 6 bases and V by 4 bases; bases with no gene match: 13. As DNA, the CDR3 is TGTGCCAGCAGTTCCGAAGCAGGACAGGGTTTATCTGAAGCTTTCTTT. Its protein product is CASSSEAGQGLSEAFF.

This clone showed up just once. CDR3 loop: CASRMGLAGGAETQYF. CDR3 sequence (DNA): TGTGCCAGCAGGATGGGACTAGCGGGGGGCGCGGAGACCCAGTACTTC. V and J are TRBV2 and TRBJ2-5, with 15 bases fitting TRBD2. Trimming at V came to 6 bases and at J to 5 bases, leaving 7 bases not matched to a gene. The CDR3 sequence is 16 residues long. The germline V gene has CDR1 SNHLY and CDR2 FYNNEI.

The table lists this clone with a few counts. The chain is built from TRBV30 and TRBJ2-5; D ambiguous. The CDR3 extends over 11 amino acids. Trimming took off 2 bases at V and 11 bases at J, with 12 bases between the two ends. Germline CDR1 is GTSNPN and CDR2 is SVGIG (reference sequence). CDR3 amino acids: CAWSLKREQYF. DNA for the CDR3: TGTGCCTGGAGTTTAAAGAGAGAGCAGTACTTC.